The 8 T cell receptor beta chains listed next were all sequenced from one sample in a study of cytomegalovirus exposure and HLA in healthy donors. The PCR made use of 60 Vbeta and 13 Jbeta primers. TCRdb keeps only in-frame clones here, not all; method: immunoSEQ multiplex PCR. The data show 150,000 to 200,000 clones, about 76% seen once. The material sequenced was PBMCs. The receptors were sampled from a female donor in good health and CMV-seronegative.

This chain uses TRBV30 with TRBJ1-1; weak D call: TRBD1 (6 bases). Between the trimmed V and J ends, which lost 7 bases and 0 bases, there was a span of 12 bases. The CDR3 runs to 13 residues. Germline V lookup: CDR1 GTSNPN, CDR2 SVGIG (reference sequence). CDR3 in DNA: TGTGCCTATACCCACAGGGTGAACACTGAAGCTTTCTTT. Its protein product is CAYTHRVNTEAFF.

Details on this clone: Given a far larger clone just one base away, this is likely a sequencing read error. This CDR3 is also generated by other DNA sequences in the sample. V gene TRBV7-2 combines with J gene TRBJ2-1, with D unresolved. The CDR3 is made up of 13 amino acids. CDR1 SGHTA and CDR2 FQGNSA come from the germline V gene. CDR3 DNA sequence: TGCGCCAGCACCTACGGAGTTTTCAATGAGCAGTTCTTC. Its translation is CASTYGVFNEQFF.

The chain carries TRBV2 and TRBJ1-2; 9 bases match TRBD1. V shed 5 bases, J shed 2 bases, and the junction held 3 bases outside the gene matches. This CDR3 has 14 amino acids. The germline gives CDR1 SNHLY, CDR2 FYNNEI. In DNA form, the CDR3 reads TGTGCCAGCAGTAGGGACAGGGTAAACTATGGCTACACCTTC. It encodes CASSRDRVNYGYTF.

The gene calls are TRBV11-1 and TRBJ1-1; 8 bases map to TRBD1. The CDR3 length is 18 residues. V shed 1 base and J 0 bases; nucleotides not matched to a gene: 10. Looked up from germline, CDR1 is SGHAT and CDR2 is FQDESV (reference sequence). CDR3 protein: CASSLVAQGAFLNTEAFF. The CDR3, as DNA: TGTGCCAGCAGCTTAGTGGCGCAGGGGGCGTTTCTGAACACTGAAGCTTTCTTT.

The V gene is TRBV6-1, the J gene TRBJ2-7; D is unresolved. Germline V CDR1 and CDR2: MNHNS, SASEGT. The V end was cut by 1 base, the J end by 6 bases, with 7 bases between. This CDR3 is built from 12 residues. CDR3 sequence (DNA): TGTGCCAGCAGTGAAGTAGTTTTCGAGCAGTACTTC. The encoded protein is CASSEVVFEQYF.

The gene calls are TRBV6-5 and TRBJ1-1; the D gene is possibly TRBD1 (5 bases). Germline loops: CDR1 MNHEY, CDR2 SVGAGI. V was clipped by 5 bases and J by 1 base, with 11 bases between them. CDR3 length: 14 amino acids. This CDR3 is CASSGAGRNTEAFF. The CDR3 DNA follows: TGTGCCAGCAGTGGGGCAGGGCGGAACACTGAAGCTTTCTTT.

This rearrangement joins TRBV2 to TRBJ2-1; D unclear. Deletions cut 10 bases from V and 0 bases from J, with 16 bases between. This CDR3 comprises 15 residues. Germline CDR1 and CDR2: SNHLY and FYNNEI. CDR3: CATTSRLLSYNEQFF. DNA of the CDR3: TGTGCCACTACCTCAAGACTTCTCTCCTACAATGAGCAGTTCTTC.

CDR3 sequence: CASSPLDLNYGYTF. CDR3 sequence (DNA): TGTGCCAGCAGCCCTCTAGACCTCAACTATGGCTACACCTTC. The V gene is TRBV5-6, the J gene TRBJ1-2; D remains unclear. The CDR3 is made up of 14 amino acids. The germline CDR1 and CDR2 sequences are SGHDT and YYEEEE. Trimming left V 4 bases short and J 2 bases short, with 12 bases between.